Below are 2 T cell receptor beta chains sequenced from a single sample in a study of T cell responses to AZD1222 COVID-19 vaccine. Libraries were prepared by immunoSEQ multiplex PCR; TCRdb keeps only in-frame clonotypes and omits some of them. The table shows about 72,000 clones, with about nine tenths occurring only once. The sequences come from peripheral blood, collected 28 days after the second AZD1222 dose. The receptors originated from an adult who received the AZD1222 COVID-19 vaccine.

This chain joins TRBV6-5 and TRBJ1-6; D uncertain. CDR1 MNHEY and CDR2 SVGAGI come from the germline V gene. The length of the CDR3 is 13 residues. V lost 3 bases, J lost 6 bases, and 6 bases lay in between. CDR3 residues: CASSYDFNSPLHF. The CDR3 coding sequence is TGTGCCAGCAGTTATGATTTTAATTCACCCCTCCACTTT.

The chain has TRBV28 and TRBJ1-1, with D possibly being TRBD1 (5 bases). V lost 6 bases, J lost 7 bases, and 18 bases lay in between. The CDR3 is 14 residues long. Germline V lookup: CDR1 MDHEN, CDR2 SYDVKM. CDR3 protein: CASRPMEGLGEAFF. The CDR3 DNA sequence: TGTGCCAGCAGGCCAATGGAGGGGCTGGGTGAAGCTTTCTTT.